A single sample is the source of the 9 T cell receptor beta chains below, sequenced in a study of glioma-infiltrating T cells after dendritic cell vaccination. Stated time point: after dendritic cell vaccination, including at tumor progression/relapse. Clones were read by immunoSEQ multiplex PCR, and TCRdb kept only the in-frame ones, dropping some. Here the sample spans approximately 46,000 clones, 70% to 90% being singletons. The sample here was blood, taken after dendritic cell vaccination. These receptors were obtained from a human donor with glioblastoma.

About this clone: Other DNA sequences in the same sample also yield this CDR3. The chain recombines TRBV2 with TRBJ1-2, with D tentatively TRBD1 (6 bases). The CDR3 totals 14 residues. V gave up 6 bases and J gave up 4 bases, with 15 bases separating them. Germline loops: CDR1 SNHLY, CDR2 FYNNEI. CDR3 nucleotides: TGTGCCAGCAGAGCAGGGGTCGGCGTCTATGGCTACACCTTC. It encodes CASRAGVGVYGYTF.

This chain uses TRBV4-1 with TRBJ1-6; D gene ambiguous. Germline assignment: CDR1 MGHRA and CDR2 YSYEKL. Trimming shortened V by 3 bases and J by 5 bases, and 8 bases separated the two germline ends. The CDR3 runs 14 residues. For the CDR3, the DNA is TGCGCCAGCAGCCACGCAGGCGATAATTCACCCCTCCACTTT. Protein product: CASSHAGDNSPLHF.

The rearrangement joins TRBV6-5 to TRBJ2-7; 12 nucleotides agree with TRBD2. The CDR3 extends over 14 amino acids. V was pared by 7 bases and J by 2 bases, with 3 bases of the junction left unmatched. CDR1 is MNHEY, CDR2 SVGAGI, per germline. The CDR3 DNA follows: TGTGCCAGCACCTCTAGCGGGAGGGCCTACGAGCAGTACTTC. This encodes CASTSSGRAYEQYF.

This clone has only one observation. The chain joins TRBV5-1 to TRBJ2-2; TRBD1 matches at 10 bases. V lost 1 base, J lost 7 bases, and 4 bases stayed unmatched. Germline V CDR1 and CDR2: SGHRS, YFSETQ. The CDR3 loop spans 15 amino acids. The CDR3 loop is CASSLTGQGFGELFF. In nucleotides, the CDR3 is TGCGCCAGCAGCTTGACGGGACAGGGGTTCGGGGAGCTGTTTTTT.

V and J are TRBV11-1 and TRBJ2-1; the match to TRBD1 covers 7 bases. Germline loops: CDR1 SGHAT, CDR2 FQDESV (reference sequence). This CDR3 has 17 amino acids. Unmatched junction bases numbered 13, after V lost 3 bases and J lost 5 bases. The CDR3 loop is CASSFSRETGFNNEQFF. DNA for the CDR3: TGTGCCAGCAGCTTCTCTAGGGAGACAGGGTTCAACAATGAGCAGTTCTTC.

The chain joins TRBV9 to TRBJ1-1, with D uncertain. The CDR3 runs to 14 residues. In germline, CDR1 is SGDLS, CDR2 YYNGEE. Between the trimmed V and J ends, which lost 0 bases and 1 base, there was a span of 7 bases. CDR3 sequence: CASSVASGNTEAFF. The CDR3, as DNA: TGTGCCAGCAGCGTAGCTAGCGGGAACACTGAAGCTTTCTTT.

The chain is built from TRBV11-2 and TRBJ1-4, with 8 nucleotides matching TRBD1. The CDR3 is made up of 15 amino acids. J lost 7 bases, V lost 5 bases, and 9 bases had no gene match. Germline loops: CDR1 SGHAT, CDR2 FQNNGV. The CDR3 loop is CASSHRDRLGEKLFF. The CDR3 DNA reads as TGTGCCAGCAGCCACCGGGACAGGCTGGGTGAAAAACTGTTTTTT.

This rearrangement joins TRBV28 to TRBJ2-7, with TRBD2 matching 12 bases. The germline V gene has CDR1 MDHEN and CDR2 SYDVKM. The CDR3 is 13 amino acids. The V and J ends lost 8 bases and 4 bases, in that order; junction bases with no gene match: 3. The CDR3 DNA follows: TGTGCCAGCCGGACTAGCGGGATTTACGAGCAGTACTTC. It is translated as CASRTSGIYEQYF.

The chain joins TRBV5-1 to TRBJ2-5; 9 nucleotides agree with TRBD2. The CDR3 is 15 amino acids. The germline CDR1 and CDR2 sequences are SGHRS and YFSETQ. Trimming took 2 bases from V and 4 from J; bases not matched to a gene: 6. The CDR3 DNA reads TGCGCCAGCAGCTTCGGTAGCGGGAGTCGAGAGACCCAGTACTTC. Protein: CASSFGSGSRETQYF.